The rows below give T cell receptor beta chains drawn from one sample of a study of CD8+CD57+ T cells in acquired aplastic anemia. MiXCR was run by TCRdb on the reads, yielding one entry per CDR3 protein. This table holds 150,000 to 200,000 distinct CDR3 sequences, less than 65% found once. The material sequenced was sorted CD4+, CD8+, or CD8+CD57+ T cells (not recorded which) from PBMCs. The receptors were sampled from a human donor with aplastic anemia. Each CDR3 is given with its conserved first and last residue. D genes are given only for firm matches. Size tells how often a clone was seen (once, few, many) or the class of an expanded clone, and some rows leave it out.

J	V	D	length	size	DNA	CDR3
TRBJ2-1	TRBV10-3	TRBD2	15	.	TGTGCCATCAGTGAGCCGTTTGATACTAGCGATGAGCAGTTCTTC	CAISEPFDTSDEQFF
TRBJ2-2	TRBV7-8	.	12	.	TGTGCCAGCAGCGGTGACACCGGGGAGCTGTTTTTT	CASSGDTGELFF
TRBJ1-2	TRBV30	.	10	.	TGTGCCTGGAGCCACCTCGGAAACACCTTC	CAWSHLGNTF
TRBJ2-6	TRBV7-2	.	17	.	TGTGCCAGCAGCTTAAAAACAGATCTTTTTGGGGCCAACGTCCTGACTTTC	CASSLKTDLFGANVLTF
TRBJ2-7	TRBV2	.	13	.	TGTGCCAGCTTTGAAGGTAGCTCCTACGAGCAGTACTTC	CASFEGSSYEQYF
TRBJ1-5	TRBV12-3/TRBV12-4	.	12	few	TGTGCCAGCAGTTCCTACTCGGGGCCCCAGCATTTT	CASSSYSGPQHF
TRBJ1-5	TRBV6-5	TRBD1	13	.	TGTGCCAGCGGGACAGGACAGGATCAGCCCCAGCATTTT	CASGTGQDQPQHF
TRBJ2-5	TRBV20-1	TRBD2	13	.	TGCAGTGTGACTAGCGGGGCACAAGAGACCCAGTACTTC	CSVTSGAQETQYF
TRBJ1-6	TRBV5-4	.	13	.	TGCGCCAGCAGCTTGATGGCTAATTCACCCCTCCACTTT	CASSLMANSPLHF
TRBJ2-7	TRBV15	.	14	few	TGTGCCACCAGCCTTGGGGCGAGCTCCTACGAGCAGTACTTC	CATSLGASSYEQYF
TRBJ2-7	TRBV9	.	11	.	TGTGCCAGCACCCACGGGGGCGAGCAGTACTTC	CASTHGGEQYF
TRBJ2-7	TRBV7-2	.	13	.	TGTGCCAGCAGCTGGGAGCGGACCCACGAGCAGTACTTC	CASSWERTHEQYF
TRBJ1-1	TRBV2	.	14	once	TGTGCCAGCAGTGTAGGGCAGCAGAACACTGAAGCTTTCTTT	CASSVGQQNTEAFF
TRBJ1-2	TRBV10-3	TRBD1	15	few	TGTGCCATCAGTGGAAACAGGGGATCTAACTATGGCTACACCTTC	CAISGNRGSNYGYTF
TRBJ2-7	TRBV20-1	TRBD2	14	.	TGCAGTGCCGATGGGACTAGCGGGAGGTACGAGCAGTACTTC	CSADGTSGRYEQYF
TRBJ2-1	TRBV19	.	12	.	TGTGCCAGCTCCCTTTGGGACAATGAGCAGTTCTTC	CASSLWDNEQFF
TRBJ1-1	TRBV19	.	13	.	TGTGCCAGTAGTATGCTAAGGAACACTGAAGCTTTCTTT	CASSMLRNTEAFF
TRBJ2-7	TRBV15	.	15	.	TGTGCCAGCTCACCCGAACTTACAGCCTCCTACGAGCAGTACTTC	CASSPELTASYEQYF
TRBJ1-2	TRBV20-1	.	13	.	TGCAGTGCCGAAACCAGGTCGCGGAGGGGCTACACCTTC	CSAETRSRRGYTF
TRBJ2-5	TRBV20-1	TRBD2	15	once	TGCAGTGCGTCGAGTCCTAGCGGGAGAGGAGAGACCCAGTACTTC	CSASSPSGRGETQYF
TRBJ1-2	TRBV2	.	13	.	TGTGCCAGCAGTGTATCGCAGACCTATGGCTACACCTTC	CASSVSQTYGYTF
TRBJ2-3	TRBV5-1	.	16	many	TGCGCCAGCAGCAGACGGACTCCTACAACCACAGATACGCAGTATTTT	CASSRRTPTTTDTQYF
TRBJ1-1	TRBV2	.	14	.	TGTGCCAGCACCATCGACAGAACGGGTACTGAAGCTTTCTTT	CASTIDRTGTEAFF
TRBJ2-7	TRBV7-6	.	14	few	TGTGCCAGCAGCTTAGATGAAGTCTCCTACGAGCAGTACTTC	CASSLDEVSYEQYF
TRBJ2-3	TRBV5-4	.	15	.	TGTGCCAGCAGCTTTTTCCCCCAAAGCACAGATACGCAGTATTTT	CASSFFPQSTDTQYF
TRBJ1-2	TRBV20-1	TRBD1	12	many	TGCAGTGCTCCGACAGGGGGATATGGCTACACCTTC	CSAPTGGYGYTF
TRBJ1-2	TRBV4-1	.	14	many	TGCGCCAGCAGCCAAGTAGGGGAAGGCTATGGCTACACCTTC	CASSQVGEGYGYTF
TRBJ2-7	TRBV14	.	15	.	TGTGCCAGCAGCCAAGACCAGGTCACCGCCTACGAGCAGTACTTC	CASSQDQVTAYEQYF
TRBJ2-7	TRBV20-1	TRBD1	15	.	TGCAGTGCTACTCCACAGGGGGCGATAACCTACGAGCAGTACTTC	CSATPQGAITYEQYF
TRBJ2-2	TRBV29-1	.	12	.	TGCAGCGTTGTCGGGGAAACCGGGGAGCTGTTTTTT	CSVVGETGELFF
TRBJ2-7	TRBV5-1	.	14	few	TGCGCCAGCAGCTTGTGGGGAAGCTCCTACGAGCAGTACTTC	CASSLWGSSYEQYF
TRBJ2-1	TRBV4-2	.	14	.	TGTGCCAGCAGCCAAGATACAGGGTTTGTTGAGCAGTTCTTC	CASSQDTGFVEQFF
TRBJ1-2	TRBV12-5	.	14	many	TGTGCTAGTGGCAACCCCGGGGAATCCGATGGCTACACCTTC	CASGNPGESDGYTF
TRBJ2-6	TRBV7-9	.	14	.	TGTGCCAGCAGCTCCCTTAGCGGGGCCAACGTCCTGACTTTC	CASSSLSGANVLTF
TRBJ1-6	TRBV15	.	13	.	TGTGCCACCAGCAGGGGCCGAAATTCACCCCTCCACTTT	CATSRGRNSPLHF
TRBJ1-1	TRBV7-8	.	13	few	TGTGCCAGCTCCCAGGCCATGAACACTGAAGCTTTCTTT	CASSQAMNTEAFF
TRBJ1-4	TRBV12-3/TRBV12-4	.	13	.	TGTGCCAGCAGTTTAGCCCTAGATGAAAAACTGTTTTTT	CASSLALDEKLFF
TRBJ2-5	TRBV7-2	TRBD2	17	.	TGTGCCAGCAGCTTAACTGGCGGGAGGGCACGAAGAGAGACCCAGTACTTC	CASSLTGGRARRETQYF
TRBJ2-5	TRBV5-1	TRBD2	17	.	TGCGCCAGCAGCTTCGGATTAGCGGGGCCCGAAGGGGAGACCCAGTACTTC	CASSFGLAGPEGETQYF
TRBJ2-7	TRBV7-8	TRBD2	16	.	TGTGCCAGCAGCCGGGCCGTAGTAGCGGGTTCCTACGAGCAGTACTTC	CASSRAVVAGSYEQYF